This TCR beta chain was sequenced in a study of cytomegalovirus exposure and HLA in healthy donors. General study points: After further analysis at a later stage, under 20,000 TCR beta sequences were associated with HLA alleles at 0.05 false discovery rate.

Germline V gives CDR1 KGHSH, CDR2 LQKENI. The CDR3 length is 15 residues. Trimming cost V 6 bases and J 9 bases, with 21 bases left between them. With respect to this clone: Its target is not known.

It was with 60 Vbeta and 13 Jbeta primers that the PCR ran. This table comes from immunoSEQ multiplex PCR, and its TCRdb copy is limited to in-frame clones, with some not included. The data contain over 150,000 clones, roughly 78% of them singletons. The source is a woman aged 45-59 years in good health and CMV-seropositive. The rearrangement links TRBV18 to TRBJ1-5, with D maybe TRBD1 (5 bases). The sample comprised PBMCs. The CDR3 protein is CASSPTGARDGPQHF. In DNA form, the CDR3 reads TGTGCCAGCTCTCCCACCGGGGCGCGGGATGGGCCCCAGCATTTT.